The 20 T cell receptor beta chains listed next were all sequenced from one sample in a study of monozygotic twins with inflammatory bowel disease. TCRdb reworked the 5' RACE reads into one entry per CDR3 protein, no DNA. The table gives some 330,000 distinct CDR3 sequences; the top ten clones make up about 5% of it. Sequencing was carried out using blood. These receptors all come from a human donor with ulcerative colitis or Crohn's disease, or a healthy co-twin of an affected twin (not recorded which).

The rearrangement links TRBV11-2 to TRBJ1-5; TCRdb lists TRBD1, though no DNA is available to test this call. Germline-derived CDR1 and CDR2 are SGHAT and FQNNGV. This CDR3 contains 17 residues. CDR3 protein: CASSLALTNRGGQPQHF. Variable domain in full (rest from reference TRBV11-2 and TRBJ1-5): EAGVAQSPRYKIIEKRQSVAFWCNPISGHATLYWYQQILGQGPKLLIQFQNNGVVDDSQLPKDRFSAERLKGVDSTLKIQPAKLEDSAVYLCASSLALTNRGGQPQHFGDGTRLSIL.

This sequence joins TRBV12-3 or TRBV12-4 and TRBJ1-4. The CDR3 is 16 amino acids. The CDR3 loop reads CASSLRAGGIGEKLFF.

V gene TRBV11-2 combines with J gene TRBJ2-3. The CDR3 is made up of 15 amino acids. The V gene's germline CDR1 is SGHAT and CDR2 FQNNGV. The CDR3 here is CASSLGLQITDTQYF.

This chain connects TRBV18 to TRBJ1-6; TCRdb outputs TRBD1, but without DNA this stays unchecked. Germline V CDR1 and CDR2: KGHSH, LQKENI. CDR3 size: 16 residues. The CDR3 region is CASSPTFDRRDSPLHF.

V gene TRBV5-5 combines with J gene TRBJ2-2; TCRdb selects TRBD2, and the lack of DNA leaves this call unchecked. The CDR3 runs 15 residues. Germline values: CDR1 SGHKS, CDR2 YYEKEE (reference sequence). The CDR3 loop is CAGSLRTSTPGELFF.

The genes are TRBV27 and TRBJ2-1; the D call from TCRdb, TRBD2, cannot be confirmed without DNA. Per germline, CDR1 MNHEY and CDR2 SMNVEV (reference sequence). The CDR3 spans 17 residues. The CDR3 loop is CASSLSRWEGLGNEQFF.

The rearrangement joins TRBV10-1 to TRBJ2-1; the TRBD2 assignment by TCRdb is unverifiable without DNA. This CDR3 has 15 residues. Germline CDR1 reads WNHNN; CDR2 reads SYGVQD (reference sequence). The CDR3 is CASSAPNSGYNEQFF.

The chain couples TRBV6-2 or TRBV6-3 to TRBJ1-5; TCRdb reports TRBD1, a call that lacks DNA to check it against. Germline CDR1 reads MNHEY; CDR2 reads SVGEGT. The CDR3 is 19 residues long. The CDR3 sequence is CASSKAPRYPRGGNQPQHF.

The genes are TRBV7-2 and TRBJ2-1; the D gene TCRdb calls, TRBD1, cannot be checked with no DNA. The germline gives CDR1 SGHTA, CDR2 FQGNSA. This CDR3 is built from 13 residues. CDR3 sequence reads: CASSPSMTGPKFF.

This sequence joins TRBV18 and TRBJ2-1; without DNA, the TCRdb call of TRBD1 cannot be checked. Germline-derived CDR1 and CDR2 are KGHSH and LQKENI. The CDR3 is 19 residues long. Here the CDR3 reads CASSPRRGGADSQYNEQFF. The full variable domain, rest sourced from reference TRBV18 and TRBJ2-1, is NAGVMQNPRHLVRRRGQEARLRCSPMKGHSHVYWYRQLPEEGLKFMVYLQKENIIDESGMPKERFSAEFPKEGPSILRIQQVVRGDSAAYFCASSPRRGGADSQYNEQFFGPGTRLTVL.

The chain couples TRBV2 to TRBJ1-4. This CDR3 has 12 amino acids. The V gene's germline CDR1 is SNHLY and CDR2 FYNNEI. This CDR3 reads CASIRTNDKLFF.

The CDR3 protein is CASSLQGREEKLFF. The V call is TRBV5-1, the J call TRBJ1-4; TCRdb picks TRBD1, but there is no DNA to check that call. Germline V CDR1 and CDR2: SGHRS, YFSETQ. The CDR3 spans 14 residues.

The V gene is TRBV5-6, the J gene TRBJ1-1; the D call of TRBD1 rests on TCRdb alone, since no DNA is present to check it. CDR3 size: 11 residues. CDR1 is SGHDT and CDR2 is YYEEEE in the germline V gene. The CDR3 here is CASSSPGRAFF.

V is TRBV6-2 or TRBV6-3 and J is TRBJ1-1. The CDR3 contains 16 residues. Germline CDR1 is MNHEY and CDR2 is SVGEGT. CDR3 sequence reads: CASSPLSTSGNTEAFF.

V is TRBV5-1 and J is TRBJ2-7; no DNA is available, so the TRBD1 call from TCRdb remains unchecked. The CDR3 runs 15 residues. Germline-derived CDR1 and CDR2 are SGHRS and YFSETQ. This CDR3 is CASSFTGGGSYEQYF.

CDR3 region: CASGDRSTDTQYF. The V call is TRBV7-8, the J call TRBJ2-3; the D call of TRBD1 rests on TCRdb alone, since no DNA is present to check it. This CDR3 is 13 amino acids long. Germline values: CDR1 SGHVS, CDR2 FQNEAQ.

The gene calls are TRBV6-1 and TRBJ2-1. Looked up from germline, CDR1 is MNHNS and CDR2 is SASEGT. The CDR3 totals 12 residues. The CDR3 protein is CASSEIDNEQFF.

CDR3 sequence: CASSFPQAGGTYNEQFF. The rearrangement uses TRBV28 and TRBJ2-1; the D call of TRBD1 rests on TCRdb alone, since no DNA is present to check it. The CDR3 has 17 amino acids. Germline V lookup: CDR1 MDHEN, CDR2 SYDVKM.

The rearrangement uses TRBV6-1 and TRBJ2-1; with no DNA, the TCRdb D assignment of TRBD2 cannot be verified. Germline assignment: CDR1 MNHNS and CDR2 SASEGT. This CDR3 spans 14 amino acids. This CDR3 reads CASYGSSGTDEQFF.

The CDR3 loop is CSVDQGYEQYF. The chain links TRBV29-1 to TRBJ2-7; TCRdb's D call of TRBD1 is untestable without DNA. The CDR3 totals 11 residues. Germline V CDR1 and CDR2: SQVTM, ANQGSEA.